Each of the 5 T cell receptor beta chains below was sequenced from the same sample in a study of shared clonotypes between healthy human individuals. Method: immunoSEQ multiplex PCR; TCRdb's copy keeps in-frame clones and lacks some. The sample holds about 2.1 million clones; around 93% are singletons and the top ten take approximately 1.7%. Naive CD8 isolation took CD45RO-negative cells positively selected for CCR7 and excluded terminally differentiated effector memory CD45RA+ cells. Material for sequencing was naive CD8+ T cells from PBMCs. These TCRs come from a man younger than 30 in good health. Some clones in this sample may be carry-over from other donors' samples.

The V call is TRBV18, the J call TRBJ2-3; tentatively, D is TRBD2 (5 bases). Trimming removed 8 bases at V and 5 bases at J, with 17 bases between. Germline CDR1 is KGHSH and CDR2 is LQKENI. The CDR3 is 14 amino acids. The CDR3 DNA reads TGTGCCAGCCAAGCCCGGGGAAATCGAGATACGCAGTATTTT. Protein sequence: CASQARGNRDTQYF.

This chain uses TRBV29-1 with TRBJ2-2; D may be TRBD2 (7 bases). Looked up from germline, CDR1 is SQVTM and CDR2 is ANQGSEA. V was shortened by 5 bases and J by 6 bases, with 13 bases between the two germline ends. This CDR3 contains 13 residues. The CDR3 is CSVRTAGSGELFF. The CDR3 DNA reads TGCAGCGTTAGGACAGCGGGGTCCGGGGAGCTGTTTTTT.

This chain joins TRBV27 and TRBJ1-5; tentatively, D is TRBD1 (5 bases). This CDR3 has 14 residues. Germline assignment: CDR1 MNHEY and CDR2 SMNVEV (reference sequence). The V end lost 5 bases, the J end lost 7 bases, and 15 bases lay between the germline ends. Here the CDR3 reads CASSPTRVEQPQHF. The CDR3 DNA follows: TGTGCCAGCAGTCCGACCAGGGTGGAACAGCCCCAGCATTTT.

V usage is TRBV28 and J usage is TRBJ2-1; the D call may be TRBD1 or TRBD2 (5 bases each). Per germline, CDR1 MDHEN and CDR2 SYDVKM. The ends were cut back, 4 bases at V and 5 bases at J, with 9 bases in the middle. This CDR3 region has 13 residues. This CDR3 reads CASSSGRNNEQFF. In nucleotides, the CDR3 is TGTGCCAGCAGTTCGGGACGGAACAATGAGCAGTTCTTC.

The chain joins TRBV6-6 to TRBJ2-1; D is tentatively TRBD1 or TRBD2 (5 bases each). This CDR3 comprises 14 residues. Per germline, CDR1 MNHNY and CDR2 SVGAGI (reference sequence). Trimming shortened V by 5 bases and J by 8 bases, and 16 bases separated the two germline ends. The CDR3 sequence is CASSDRDDVYEQFF. As DNA, the CDR3 is TGTGCCAGCAGTGACCGGGACGACGTGTATGAGCAGTTCTTC.